This T cell receptor beta chain is from a study of blood T cell repertoires in COVID-19. After removal of 1 base from V and 5 bases from J, the junction contained 5 bases not matched to a gene. Germline V CDR1 and CDR2: PRHDT, FYEKMQ (reference sequence). The CDR3 sequence is 16 residues long. Sequencing used immunoSEQ multiplex PCR; TCRdb keeps in-frame clones, though not all of them. The sample records some 230,000 clones, 86% being singletons. Sequencing used peripheral blood. This sequence was found in a man younger than 45 who had recovered from COVID-19. The chain couples TRBV13 to TRBJ1-5; 10 positions match TRBD1. CDR3 loop: CASSLVGTGEDQPQHF. The CDR3 nucleotides are TGTGCCAGCAGCTTAGTTGGGACAGGGGAGGATCAGCCCCAGCATTTT.